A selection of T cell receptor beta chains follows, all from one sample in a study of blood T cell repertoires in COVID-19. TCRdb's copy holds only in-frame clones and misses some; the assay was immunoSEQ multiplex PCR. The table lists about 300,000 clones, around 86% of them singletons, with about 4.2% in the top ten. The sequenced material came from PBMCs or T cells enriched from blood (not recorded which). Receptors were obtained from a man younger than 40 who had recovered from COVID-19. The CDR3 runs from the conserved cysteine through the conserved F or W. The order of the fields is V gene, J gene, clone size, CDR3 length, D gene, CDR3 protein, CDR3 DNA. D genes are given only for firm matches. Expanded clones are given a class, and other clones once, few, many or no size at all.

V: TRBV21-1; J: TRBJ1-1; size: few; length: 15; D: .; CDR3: CASGPRTGVGTEAFF; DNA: TGTGCCAGCGGACCGAGGACAGGGGTGGGGACTGAAGCTTTCTTT
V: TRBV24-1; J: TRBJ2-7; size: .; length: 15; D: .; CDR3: CATSDPNRDTYEQYF; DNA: TGTGCCACCAGTGATCCCAACCGGGACACCTACGAGCAGTACTTC
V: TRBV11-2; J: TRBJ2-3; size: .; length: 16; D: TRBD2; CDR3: CASSQVAGGPVDTQYF; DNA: TGTGCCAGCAGCCAGGTAGCGGGGGGGCCGGTAGATACGCAGTATTTT
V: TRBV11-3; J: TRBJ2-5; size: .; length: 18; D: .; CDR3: CASSLGRATLDRQETQYF; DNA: TGTGCCAGCAGCTTAGGGCGGGCCACTCTGGACAGACAAGAGACCCAGTACTTC
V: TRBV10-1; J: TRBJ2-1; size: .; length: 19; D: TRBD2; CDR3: CASSFPSGLAGDGTNEQFF; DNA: TGCGCCAGCAGTTTCCCCTCGGGACTAGCGGGAGATGGGACGAATGAGCAGTTCTTC
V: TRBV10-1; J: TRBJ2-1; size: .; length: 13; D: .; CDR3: CASGTGSYNEQFF; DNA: TGCGCCAGCGGAACAGGTTCCTACAATGAGCAGTTCTTC
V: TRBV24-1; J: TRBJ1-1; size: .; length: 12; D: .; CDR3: CATRNTGTEAFF; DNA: TGTGCCACCAGGAATACAGGCACTGAAGCTTTCTTT
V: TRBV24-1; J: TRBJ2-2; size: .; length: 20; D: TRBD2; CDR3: CATSDPGTSGLISNTGELFF; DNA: TGTGCCACCAGTGATCCCGGGACTAGCGGACTTATATCGAACACCGGGGAGCTGTTTTTT
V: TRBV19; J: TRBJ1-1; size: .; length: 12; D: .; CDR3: CASRAENTEAFF; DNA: TGTGCCAGTAGGGCGGAGAACACTGAAGCTTTCTTT
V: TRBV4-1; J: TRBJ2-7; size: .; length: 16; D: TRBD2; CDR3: CASSQESGRDSYEQYF; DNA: TGCGCCAGCAGCCAAGAGAGCGGGAGGGATTCCTACGAGCAGTACTTC
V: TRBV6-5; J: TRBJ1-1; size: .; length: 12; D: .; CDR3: CASSYSTTEAFF; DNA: TGTGCCAGCAGTTATAGTACGACTGAAGCTTTCTTT
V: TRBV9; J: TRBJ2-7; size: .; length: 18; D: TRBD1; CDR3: CASSVAPTGTGGSYEQYF; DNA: TGTGCCAGCAGCGTGGCCCCCACCGGGACAGGGGGCTCCTACGAGCAGTACTTC
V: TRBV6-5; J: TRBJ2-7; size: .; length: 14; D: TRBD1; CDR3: CASTDRGRINEQYF; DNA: TGTGCCAGCACCGACAGGGGGCGCATCAACGAGCAGTACTTC
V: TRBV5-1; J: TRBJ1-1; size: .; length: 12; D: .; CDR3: CASSLGLTEAFF; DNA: TGCGCCAGCAGCTTGGGTCTCACTGAAGCTTTCTTT
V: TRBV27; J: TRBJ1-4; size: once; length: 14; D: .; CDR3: CASKVTAANEKLFF; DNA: TGTGCCAGCAAGGTGACAGCAGCTAATGAAAAACTGTTTTTT
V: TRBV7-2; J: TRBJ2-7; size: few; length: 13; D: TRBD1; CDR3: CASSSGQGPEQYF; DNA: TGTGCCAGCAGCTCCGGACAGGGCCCCGAGCAGTACTTC
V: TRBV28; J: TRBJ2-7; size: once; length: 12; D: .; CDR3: CASTSTGRWQYF; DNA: TGTGCCAGCACATCTACCGGCAGGTGGCAGTACTTC
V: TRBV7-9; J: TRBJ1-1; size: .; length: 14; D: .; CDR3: CASSLDRLNTEAFF; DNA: TGTGCCAGCAGCTTAGACAGGCTGAACACTGAAGCTTTCTTT
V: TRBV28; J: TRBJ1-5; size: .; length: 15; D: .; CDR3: CASSLGGARNQPQHF; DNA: TGTGCCAGCAGTTTAGGGGGGGCTCGCAATCAGCCCCAGCATTTT
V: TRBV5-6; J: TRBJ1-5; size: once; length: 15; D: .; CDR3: CASSLSGPGYQPQHF; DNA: TGTGCCAGCAGCTTGTCAGGGCCAGGGTACCAGCCCCAGCATTTT
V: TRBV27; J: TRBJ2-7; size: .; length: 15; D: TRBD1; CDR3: CASSVRTGTSYEQYF; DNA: TGTGCCAGCAGTGTAAGGACAGGGACCTCCTACGAGCAGTACTTC
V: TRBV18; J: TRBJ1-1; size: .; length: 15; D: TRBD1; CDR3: CASSQREGAGTEAFF; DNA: TGTGCCAGCTCACAGCGGGAGGGGGCTGGCACTGAAGCTTTCTTT
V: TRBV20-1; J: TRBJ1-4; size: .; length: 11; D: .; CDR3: CSAVGRGKLFF; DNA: TGCAGTGCTGTTGGGAGAGGAAAACTGTTTTTT
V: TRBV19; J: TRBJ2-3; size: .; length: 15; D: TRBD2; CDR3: CASSRAGGSTDTQYF; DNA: TGTGCCAGTAGTCGGGCGGGAGGGAGTACAGATACGCAGTATTTT
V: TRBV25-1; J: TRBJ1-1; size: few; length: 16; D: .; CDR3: CASSGRGRDMNTEAFF; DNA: TGTGCCAGCAGTGGTAGGGGCAGGGATATGAACACTGAAGCTTTCTTT
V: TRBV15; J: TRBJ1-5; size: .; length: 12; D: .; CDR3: CATSRDRQPQHF; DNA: TGTGCCACCAGCAGAGATCGGCAGCCCCAGCATTTT
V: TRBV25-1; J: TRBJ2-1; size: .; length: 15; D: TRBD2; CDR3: CASRRSGTTYNEQFF; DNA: TGTGCCAGCAGGAGATCCGGGACTACATACAATGAGCAGTTCTTC
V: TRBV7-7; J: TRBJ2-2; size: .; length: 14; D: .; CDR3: CASSSVANSGELFF; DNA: TGTGCTAGCAGCTCCGTAGCTAACTCCGGGGAGCTGTTTTTT
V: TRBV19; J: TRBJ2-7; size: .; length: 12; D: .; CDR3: CASSPAGYEQYF; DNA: TGTGCCAGTAGCCCCGCGGGATACGAGCAGTACTTC
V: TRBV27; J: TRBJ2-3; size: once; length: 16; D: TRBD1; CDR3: CASRGSTGGRADTQYF; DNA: TGTGCCAGCAGGGGTTCGACAGGGGGGAGAGCAGATACGCAGTATTTT
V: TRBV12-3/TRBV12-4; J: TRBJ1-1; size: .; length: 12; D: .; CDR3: CASSLEVSEAFF; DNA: TGTGCCAGCAGTTTGGAGGTCTCGGAAGCTTTCTTT
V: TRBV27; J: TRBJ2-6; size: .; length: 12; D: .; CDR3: CASTSGANVLTF; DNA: TGTGCCAGCACAAGCGGGGCCAACGTCCTGACTTTC
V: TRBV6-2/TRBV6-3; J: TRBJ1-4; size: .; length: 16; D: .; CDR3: CASTPRLGRGDEKLFF; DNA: TGTGCCAGCACCCCACGTCTAGGTAGGGGCGACGAAAAACTGTTTTTT